This passage covers 5 T cell receptor beta chains from one sample sequenced in a study of T cells in Graves' hyperthyroidism and ophthalmopathy. What was amplified from RNA transcripts were TCR beta CDR3 regions. The HTBI primer set drove a first-round RT-PCR of the TCR CDR3. TCRdb reprocessed the multiplex PCR reads with MiXCR, giving one entry per CDR3 protein. In the table there are roughly 380,000 distinct CDR3 sequences, 19% of which are singletons. Sequencing used blood. The source of these receptors is a woman under 30 with Graves' hyperthyroidism.

This clonotype was detected a few times. J is TRBJ2-2 and V is TRBV3-1; no clear D gene. The V and J ends lost 4 bases and 2 bases respectively, with 8 bases between them. Germline V lookup: CDR1 LGHDT, CDR2 YNNKEL (reference sequence). This CDR3 has 14 residues. CDR3 residues: CASSPLRNTGELFF. DNA of the CDR3: TGTGCCAGCAGCCCCCTCCGTAACACCGGGGAGCTGTTTTTT.

This clonotype was detected ten times or more. The V and J genes are TRBV13 and TRBJ2-1; TRBD2 agrees at 13 bases. The V segment lost 5 bases and the J segment 5 bases; nucleotides outside the gene matches: 9. Germline V gene data show CDR1 as PRHDT and CDR2 as FYEKMQ (reference sequence). The CDR3 is 17 amino acids. The CDR3 DNA reads as TGTGCCAGCAGCCCCCCGGTCGGACTAGCGGGGGACAATGAGCAGTTCTTC. It encodes CASSPPVGLAGDNEQFF.

This chain links TRBV7-8 with TRBJ2-5; D remains unclear. Trimming stripped 5 bases from V and 4 bases from J, with 17 bases between. The CDR3 totals 15 residues. Germline V gives CDR1 SGHVS, CDR2 FQNEAQ. Here the CDR3 DNA reads TGTGCCAGCAGCGCAAACCCTTTCAAGGGAGAGACCCAGTACTTC. Residues: CASSANPFKGETQYF.

This clonotype was recorded at least ten times. The rearrangement links TRBV6-1 to TRBJ1-1; D possibly corresponds to TRBD1 (6 bases). The CDR3 length is 15 residues. CDR1 and CDR2 (germline): MNHNS, SASEGT. V shed 8 bases and J shed 7 bases, with 23 bases lying between them. CDR3 nucleotide sequence: TGTGCCAGCTACCCCCTGGGGGCCCTGGATAATGAAGCTTTCTTT. Translating it yields CASYPLGALDNEAFF.

There are a few counts of this clonotype. This rearrangement joins TRBV20-1 to TRBJ1-5, with TRBD1 matching over 8 bases. V dropped 1 base and J dropped 6; count of bases not matched to a gene: 8. The CDR3 contains 15 residues. In germline, CDR1 is DFQATT, CDR2 SNEGSKA (reference sequence). CDR3 DNA: TGCAGTGCTAGAGGGACAGGGAAGTCAGGTCAGCCCCAGCATTTT. Amino acids: CSARGTGKSGQPQHF.